This entry lists 13 T cell receptor beta chains sequenced from one sample in a study of spatial heterogeneity in lung cancer. Described time point: blood at routine non-recurrence follow-up after resection. Sequencing covered unsorted whole RNA taken from tumor, nontumor lung or frozen PBMC. TCRdb ran MiXCR on the 5' RACE reads and lists one entry per CDR3 protein. The sample includes around 120,000 distinct CDR3 sequences, 12% seen only once; the top ten take 16%. The material was PBMCs, obtained at follow-up. These receptors were collected from a male donor with early-stage non-small cell lung cancer.

V gene TRBV20-1 combines with J gene TRBJ2-7, with a tentative D call TRBD1 (5 bases). The ends were cut back, 3 bases at V and 3 bases at J, with 9 bases in the middle. Germline V CDR1 and CDR2: DFQATT, SNEGSKA (reference sequence). The CDR3 contains 12 residues. Written as DNA, the CDR3 is TGCAGTGCTAGCCCTACAGGCTACGAGCAGTACTTC. Encoded protein: CSASPTGYEQYF.

This clonotype was detected ten times or more. The chain has TRBV4-1 and TRBJ1-1; maybe TRBD1 (6 bases). This CDR3 comprises 14 residues. With 4 bases removed from V and 0 bases from J, the gap between germline ends came to 9 bases. The germline V gene encodes CDR1 MGHRA and CDR2 YSYEKL. CDR3 residues: CASSRTALNTEAFF. The CDR3 bases are TGCGCCAGCAGCCGGACAGCTTTGAACACTGAAGCTTTCTTT.

The chain employs TRBV18 and TRBJ2-5; D not certain. This CDR3 comprises 13 residues. Trimming removed 2 bases from V and 2 bases from J, with 6 bases in between. Germline assignment: CDR1 KGHSH and CDR2 LQKENI. The CDR3 loop is CASSPIGQETQYF. DNA for the CDR3: TGTGCCAGCTCACCAATCGGTCAAGAGACCCAGTACTTC.

This clonotype showed up many times. The genes are TRBV29-1 and TRBJ2-3; D might be TRBD1 (6 bases). Deletions cut 1 base from V and 2 bases from J, with 19 bases between. Looked up from germline, CDR1 is SQVTM and CDR2 is ANQGSEA. This CDR3 contains 17 residues. CDR3 loop: CSVEGGHKGVNTDTQYF. CDR3 DNA: TGCAGCGTTGAAGGGGGCCACAAGGGGGTTAACACAGATACGCAGTATTTT.

The chain combines TRBV15 with TRBJ1-6; maybe TRBD1 (6 bases). V was shortened by 1 base and J by 4 bases, with 14 bases between the two germline ends. Looked up from germline, CDR1 is LNHNV and CDR2 is YYDKDF (reference sequence). The CDR3 sequence is 17 residues long. CDR3 loop: CATSRAPGQSYNSPLHF. The CDR3 nucleotides are TGTGCCACCAGCAGAGCCCCCGGACAGTCTTATAATTCACCCCTCCACTTT.

This clonotype was picked up many times. The chain employs TRBV19 and TRBJ1-2; tentatively, D is TRBD1 (5 bases). Germline V gene data show CDR1 as LNHDA and CDR2 as SQIVND (reference sequence). The CDR3 length is 14 residues. V was shortened by 7 bases and J by 8 bases, with 20 bases between the two germline ends. The CDR3 sequence: CASTPWKGVEGYTF. CDR3 in DNA: TGTGCCAGTACCCCGTGGAAAGGGGTGGAGGGCTACACCTTC.

This clonotype occurred many times. The chain uses TRBV11-2 and TRBJ2-5; TRBD2 matches at 7 bases. The CDR3 has 15 residues. Trimming took 1 base from V and 7 from J; bases not matched to a gene: 9. Germline V gene data show CDR1 as SGHAT and CDR2 as FQNNGV. CDR3 sequence reads: CASSLVGLAVRTQYF. In DNA, the CDR3 is TGTGCCAGCAGCTTAGTAGGGCTAGCGGTCCGGACCCAGTACTTC.

The rearrangement links TRBV5-1 to TRBJ2-7, with a tentative D call TRBD1 (6 bases). The CDR3 covers 15 residues. Germline values: CDR1 SGHRS, CDR2 YFSETQ. Deletions cut 3 bases from V and 0 bases from J, with 13 bases between. The CDR3 here is CASSSGQPFSYEQYF. The CDR3, as DNA: TGCGCCAGCAGCTCCGGACAGCCCTTCTCCTACGAGCAGTACTTC.

This sequence joins TRBV20-1 and TRBJ1-5, with D perhaps TRBD1 (6 bases). V was cut by 2 bases and J by 3 bases, with 14 bases left in between. The CDR3 consists of 15 residues. Germline loops: CDR1 DFQATT, CDR2 SNEGSKA (reference sequence). The CDR3 protein is CSARTGRDYNQPQHF. As DNA, the CDR3 is TGCAGTGCTAGAACAGGGAGGGATTACAATCAGCCCCAGCATTTT.

This clonotype was detected ten times or more. This chain connects TRBV24-1 to TRBJ2-2; 7 bases are shared with TRBD1. Germline V lookup: CDR1 KGHDR, CDR2 SFDVKD. V trimming: 8 bases; J trimming: 2 bases; junction bases outside the gene matches: 4. This CDR3 is built from 14 residues. Here the CDR3 reads CATKGQPNTGELFF. CDR3 nucleotide sequence: TGTGCCACCAAGGGACAGCCCAACACCGGGGAGCTGTTTTTT.

This clonotype has only a few counts. The V call is TRBV4-1, the J call TRBJ1-1; TRBD1 matches at 12 bases. The CDR3 spans 15 residues. Trimming took 6 bases from V and 3 from J; bases not matched to a gene: 5. Per germline, CDR1 MGHRA and CDR2 YSYEKL. In DNA, the CDR3 is TGCGCCAGCAGACAGGGACAGGGGGCGCACACTGAAGCTTTCTTT. Its protein is CASRQGQGAHTEAFF.

This clonotype has just a few counts. The V call is TRBV6-2 or TRBV6-3, the J call TRBJ1-2; no clear D gene. Germline CDR1 is MNHEY and CDR2 is SVGEGT. Trimming removed 6 bases at V and 4 bases at J, with 15 bases between. The CDR3 spans 14 residues. CDR3 nucleotides: TGTGCCAGCAGACTCCGGAGACGCGGCTATGGCTACACCTTC. This sequence encodes CASRLRRRGYGYTF.

The V call is TRBV19, the J call TRBJ2-2; 7 nucleotides align to TRBD1. Germline CDR1 LNHDA, CDR2 SQIVND (reference sequence). Trimming removed 6 bases from V and 8 bases from J; junction bases left unmatched: 18. The CDR3 sequence is 17 residues long. The chain's CDR3 is CASSLDFGTERLGELFF. In DNA, the CDR3 is TGTGCCAGTAGCCTCGACTTTGGGACAGAGCGCCTGGGGGAGCTGTTTTTT.